A selection of T cell receptor beta chains follows, all from one sample in a study of cytomegalovirus exposure and HLA in healthy donors. Produced via immunoSEQ multiplex PCR; TCRdb's table is partial and in-frame only. The sample shows fewer than 150,000 clones, about nine tenths of them seen only once. Material: PBMCs. The receptors here all came from a man aged 18 to 35 in good health and CMV-seropositive. CDR3s leave out the opening cysteine and the closing phenylalanine or tryptophan. The order of the fields is V gene, CDR3 protein.

>TRBV7-9
ASSPPYTGQGQNTEAF
>TRBV27
ASSLTGGYTEAF
>TRBV7-2
ASSLGTGFEQY
>TRBV6-1
ASGPLGETQY
>TRBV28
ASISARQGNYGYT
>TRBV9
ASSVETRNDIQY
>TRBV19
ATQVSGANVLT
>TRBV6-5
ASSSNVGGGEKLF
>TRBV7-6
ASSNRQGTDTQY
>TRBV6-6
ASREQGARNTEAF
>TRBV19
ASSIDSRLHRGQRSSPLH
>TRBV5-1
ASSLEGARNQPQH
>TRBV4-3
ASSQKIGGKETQY
>TRBV7-8
ASSLGRADYGYT
>TRBV4-2
ASSQAGTHTGELF
>TRBV19
ASSIKGANQPQH
>TRBV10-2
ASSDGHSSYNEQF
>TRBV7-7
ASSPTSGRQETQY
>TRBV19
ASTGSDPYEQY
>TRBV5-4
ASSLVGVGTSSSYNEQF
>TRBV6-6
ASSSGSGSYEQY
>TRBV11-2
ASSLLAGGPFDEQF
>TRBV18
ASSPLGGSVPNNSPLH
>TRBV6-4
ASSENSVNEQF
>TRBV9
ASSASGTEAF
>TRBV18
ASSSQAGHQPQH
>TRBV4-1
ASSQDTFAEQF
>TRBV4-3
ASSQEPPTTGGAYNEQF
>TRBV6-1
ASSETTWAQPQH
>TRBV5-8
ASSPRGERGGQDTQY
>TRBV4-1
ASSQAGGVNYGYT
>TRBV18
ASSGAGTDTQY
>TRBV2
ASSGLRDRGGSGELF
>TRBV15
ASGTETYEQY
>TRBV5-1
ASSVSGGSYEQY
>TRBV30
ACRRDQLGGYT
>TRBV27
ASRPDRVRNTEAF